Each of the 16 T cell receptor beta chains below was sequenced from the same sample in a study of T cells in Graves' hyperthyroidism and ophthalmopathy. Amplified TCR beta CDR3 regions came from RNA transcripts. The HTBI primer set served for first-round RT-PCR of the TCR CDR3. TCRdb recomputed calls from the multiplex PCR reads with MiXCR, one row per CDR3 protein. The top ten clones hold less than 4.5% of a sample with about 620,000 distinct CDR3 sequences, about a sixth of them seen once. The material sequenced was blood. The origin of the receptors is a woman younger than 45 with Graves' hyperthyroidism.

Only a few counts were recorded for this clonotype. Given a much more abundant clone one base away, this may be a read error. The J gene is TRBJ2-5, the V gene TRBV2, with D possibly being TRBD1 (5 bases). Trimming took off 4 bases at V and 5 bases at J, with 17 bases between the two ends. This CDR3 contains 15 residues. Germline V lookup: CDR1 SNHLY, CDR2 FYNNEI. Here the CDR3 DNA reads TGTGCCAGCAGTGCAGGGTCAGTCTTGACGGAGACCCAGTACTTC. Translated: CASSAGSVLTETQYF.

This clonotype was seen a handful of times. The genes are TRBV28 and TRBJ2-3, with D perhaps matching TRBD2 (5 bases). CDR1 is MDHEN and CDR2 is SYDVKM in the germline V gene. CDR3 length equals 16 residues. Trimming took 5 bases from V and 1 from J, leaving 16 bases between them. CDR3 DNA sequence: TGTGCCAGCAGTCCCGGACTGGCAAGAGGCACAGATACGCAGTATTTT. As protein: CASSPGLARGTDTQYF.

The chain carries TRBV29-1 and TRBJ2-3; either TRBD1 or TRBD2 may supply D (6 bases each). Per germline, CDR1 SQVTM and CDR2 ANQGSEA. V was pared by 6 bases and J by 2 bases, with 9 bases between. The CDR3 length is 12 residues. The DNA of the CDR3 is TGCAGCGTATCGGGGGCCACAGATACGCAGTATTTT. The encoded protein is CSVSGATDTQYF.

The rearrangement links TRBV6-5 to TRBJ2-1; D perhaps matches TRBD2 (6 bases). The CDR3 is 15 residues long. The germline V and J ends were trimmed by 0 bases and 6 bases, with 12 bases remaining between them. The germline CDR1 and CDR2 sequences are MNHEY and SVGAGI. For the CDR3, the DNA is TGTGCCAGCAGTTACTCCATCGCTAGCGTCAATGAGCAGTTCTTC. It is translated as CASSYSIASVNEQFF.

V usage is TRBV11-2 and J usage is TRBJ2-4, with 7 bases identical to TRBD2. The germline CDR1 and CDR2 sequences are SGHAT and FQNNGV. With 5 bases clipped from V and 2 bases from J, the junction kept 6 bases outside the gene matches. The CDR3 contains 15 residues. This CDR3 is CASSPWRESKNIQYF. Here the CDR3 DNA reads TGTGCCAGCAGCCCATGGCGGGAGTCCAAAAACATTCAGTACTTC.

This clonotype was found many times. This chain joins TRBV3-1 and TRBJ2-7; D possibly corresponds to TRBD2 (6 bases). CDR1 is LGHDT, CDR2 YNNKEL, per germline (reference sequence). This CDR3 comprises 15 residues. V was trimmed by 4 bases and J by 7 bases, leaving 20 bases between them. CDR3 nucleotide sequence: TGTGCCAGCAGCCGAACCGTGGGACTCAAAGTAGAGCAGTACTTC. Its protein product is CASSRTVGLKVEQYF.

This clonotype turned up a few times. This sequence joins TRBV7-8 and TRBJ1-2, with 7 bases lining up with TRBD1. The V gene end was trimmed by 3 bases and the J gene end by 5 bases; junction bases not matched to a gene: 6. Per germline, CDR1 SGHVS and CDR2 FQNEAQ. This CDR3 is built from 14 residues. CDR3 in DNA: TGTGCCAGCAGCTTTGACTCGACAGGGTATGGCTACACCTTC. Protein: CASSFDSTGYGYTF.

This clonotype occurred many times. The V call is TRBV30, the J call TRBJ1-2, with a tentative D call TRBD1 (6 bases). CDR1 and CDR2 (germline): GTSNPN, SVGIG (reference sequence). With 4 bases removed from V and 3 bases from J, the gap between germline ends came to 12 bases. This CDR3 contains 13 residues. This chain's CDR3 is CAWKLGQHYGYTF. The CDR3 region has the DNA TGTGCCTGGAAGCTAGGACAGCACTATGGCTACACCTTC.

This clonotype was counted only a few times. The rearrangement links TRBV20-1 to TRBJ2-1; TRBD1 might be the D (6 bases). V shed 3 bases and J shed 4 bases, with 19 bases lying between them. CDR1 and CDR2 (germline): DFQATT, SNEGSKA (reference sequence). The CDR3 covers 16 residues. CDR3 loop: CSARGFWTDLYNEQFF. The CDR3 DNA reads as TGCAGTGCTAGGGGGTTTTGGACAGACCTGTACAATGAGCAGTTCTTC.

J is TRBJ1-3 and V is TRBV7-2; the D gene is possibly TRBD1 (6 bases). V lost 1 base and J 0 bases, leaving 13 bases between the germline ends. Germline CDR1 and CDR2: SGHTA and FQGNSA. This CDR3 is built from 17 residues. In nucleotides, the CDR3 is TGTGCCAGCAGCTTAGTTCGGGGGGCCTCCTCTGGAAACACCATATATTTT. This translates into CASSLVRGASSGNTIYF.

This clonotype occurred many times. This chain links TRBV6-2 or TRBV6-3 with TRBJ1-1, with D possibly being TRBD1 (6 bases). The V end was cut by 6 bases, the J end by 4 bases, with 15 bases between. Germline V lookup: CDR1 MNHEY, CDR2 SVGEGT. The CDR3 runs 14 residues. In nucleotides, the CDR3 is TGTGCCAGCAGCAAAACCGGGACAATCACTGAAGCTTTCTTT. This codes for CASSKTGTITEAFF.

The chain combines TRBV5-1 with TRBJ2-1; 8 nucleotides align to TRBD2. With V trimmed by 1 base and J by 1 base, 13 bases remained unmatched. Germline V gene sequence: CDR1 SGHRS, CDR2 YFSETQ. This CDR3 has 19 residues. In nucleotides, the CDR3 is TGCGCCAGCAGCTTGTTGAGTAGCGGGGCTCCACTTTCCTACAATGAGCAGTTCTTC. Its translation is CASSLLSSGAPLSYNEQFF. Variable domain in full (rest from reference TRBV5-1 and TRBJ2-1): KAGVTQTPRYLIKTRGQQVTLSCSPISGHRSVSWYQQTPGQGLQFLFEYFSETQRNKGNFPGRFSGRQFSNSRSEMNVSTLELGDSALYLCASSLLSSGAPLSYNEQFFGPGTRLTVL.

CDR3 sequence (DNA): TGTGCCAGTAGTATAGAGGTCGGAGGTTTGGGTGTTGGCACTGAAGCTTTCTTT. This codes for CASSIEVGGLGVGTEAFF. V gene TRBV19 combines with J gene TRBJ1-1, with D uncertain. Between the trimmed V and J ends, which lost 0 bases and 4 bases, there was a span of 21 bases. CDR1 and CDR2 from the germline V gene are LNHDA and SQIVND (reference sequence). CDR3 length equals 18 residues.

As concerns this clonotype: One end of the junction varies from germline; a read error may be responsible. CDR3 region: CASSVRPANRGEQFF. DNA of the CDR3: TGTGCCAGCAGCGTGAGGCCTGCCAATAGGGGTGAGCAGTTCTTC. The chain joins TRBV5-1 to TRBJ2-1; D is perhaps TRBD1 (5 bases). The CDR3 covers 15 residues. CDR1 is SGHRS, CDR2 YFSETQ, per germline.

This clonotype has more than one count but fewer than ten. V is TRBV7-2 and J is TRBJ1-5; D remains unclear. Germline V lookup: CDR1 SGHTA, CDR2 FQGNSA. This CDR3 region has 13 residues. Trimming took 3 bases from V and 6 from J, leaving 9 bases between them. For the CDR3, the DNA is TGTGCCAGCAGCTTTGAGGGAGGTCAGCCCCAGCATTTT. It yields the protein CASSFEGGQPQHF.

The table lists this clonotype with many counts. The chain carries TRBV27 and TRBJ2-7, with D tentatively TRBD2 (5 bases). The ends were cut back, 6 bases at V and 3 bases at J, with 15 bases in the middle. CDR1 MNHEY and CDR2 SMNVEV come from the germline V gene (reference sequence). The CDR3 sequence is 14 residues long. The CDR3 DNA sequence: TGTGCCAGCAGGGGTTACGGGAAGGGCTACGAGCAGTACTTC. It yields the protein CASRGYGKGYEQYF.